This T cell receptor beta chain was recorded in a study of blood T cell repertoires in COVID-19. The wider study: The origin of the acute and convalescent COVID-19 samples was the United States, Italy and Spain.

Looked up from germline, CDR1 is MDHEN and CDR2 is SYDVKM. The CDR3 is 14 amino acids. V lost 7 bases to trimming and J lost 6 bases, with 16 bases between them. Only in-frame clones appear in the TCRdb table, and some are missing; sequencing was by immunoSEQ multiplex PCR. The table shows around 400,000 clones, with more than 70% occurring only once. Exposed volunteers were people who met a COVID-19 case within 2 weeks before study entry. The chain recombines TRBV28 with TRBJ2-1, with D possibly being TRBD1 (6 bases). The sequence was obtained from a woman aged 18-35 years who had been exposed to COVID-19. Sequenced sample: PBMCs or T cells enriched from blood (not recorded which). The CDR3 loop is CASIPNLTGNEQFF. Here the CDR3 DNA reads TGTGCCAGCATCCCAAACCTGACAGGCAATGAGCAGTTCTTC. The entire variable domain, with the rest obtained from reference TRBV28 and TRBJ2-1, is as follows: DVKVTQSSRYLVKRTGEKVFLECVQDMDHENMFWYRQDPGLGLRLIYFSYDVKMKEKGDIPEGYSVSREKKERFSLILESASTNQTSMYLCASIPNLTGNEQFFGPGTRLTVL.